The present entry profiles one T cell receptor beta chain with its context. Its antigen is currently unknown. Ineligible for inclusion were patients with other autoimmune diseases, uncontrolled infections, pregnancy or lactation. A volume of 9.5 to 10 ml of fresh peripheral blood supplied the PBMCs. The sequenced template was RNA, covering the TCR beta CDR3 region. The workflow started with a first-round RT-PCR run with HTBI primers and then moved on to a second-round multiplex PCR. TCRdb independently ran MiXCR on the multiplex PCR reads; one entry per CDR3 protein. The repertoire holds hundreds of thousands of distinct CDR3 sequences, with just over 40% as singletons. The data are from a study of Graves' ophthalmopathy and Graves' hyperthyroidism. General observations from the study: Blood contained most expanded thyroid clonotypes exceeding 0.001 frequency.

This CDR3 comprises 16 residues. The germline V gene encodes CDR1 ENHRY and CDR2 SYGVKD. V was shortened by 5 bases and J by 2 bases, with 19 bases between the two germline ends. The specimen was peripheral blood. This chain links TRBV10-3 with TRBJ2-7; D may match TRBD1 or TRBD2 (5 bases each). This TCR was recovered from an adult man with Graves' ophthalmopathy. CDR3 residues: CAISYGATGGPYEQYF. CDR3 DNA: TGTGCCATCAGTTACGGGGCAACAGGTGGCCCCTACGAGCAGTACTTC.